Here is one T cell receptor beta chain with its context. This clone's antigen is unknown. Nothing much larger sits one base from this clone, and base qualities are not available. The data are from a study of T-cell memory formation after mild COVID-19 (dated by TCRdb to the early 2020s). About the investigation overall: Most TCR sequence clusters were specific to one of the two donors. Two young, previously healthy adult volunteers made up the cohort, one male and one female. In a couple of donors, T-cell clones that expanded and contracted after mild COVID-19 were tracked by sequencing TCRalpha and TCRbeta repertoires over time. Findings and caveats that apply to the study as a whole: Some responding clones were detected in pre-infection memory, which suggested that pre-existing cross-reactive memory T cells had joined the SARS-CoV-2 response. Clones contracting from day 15 to 85 had balanced CD4/CD8 phenotypes, while a second wave expanding from day 15 to 37 was biased towards CD4+. The study included only two mild cases, and larger cohorts that include severe cases with pre-infection samples were judged to be necessary. Contracting CD4+ clones appeared mostly in the CM and EM memory subsets, whereas CD8+ clones were enriched in EMRA. The second-wave clones that peaked on day 37 were not confirmed to be SARS-CoV-2 specific.

V and J lose 3 bases and 5 bases, and a span of 15 bases separates them. Its CDR3 holds 14 amino acids, cysteine through phenylalanine. Only the CDR3 portion is preserved as DNA: 42 bases, with reading frame beginning at the first base. Via the germline V gene, CDR1 is SGHRS and CDR2 YFSETQ. Sequencing was carried out with an Illumina NovaSeq 6000. cDNA libraries for TCRalpha and TCRbeta were prepared by 5'RACE using constant-segment primers, with sample barcodes and unique molecular identifiers added. Trizol reagent was used to extract RNA from every sample. Library amplification was performed in two PCR steps, and a second sample barcode and Illumina TruSeq adapters were introduced in the second step. Sequencing of libraries was performed on an Illumina NovaSeq with 2 x 150 bp paired-end reads. In the authors' own workflow: With migec v1.2.7, reads were demultiplexed and then collapsed into UMI-guided consensus sequences. Using mixcr v2.1.11, UMI consensuses were aligned to TRA and TRB V and J templates and then assembled into clonotypes. Expanded or contracted clonotypes were those called significant by both edgeR and NoisET, with noise models trained on biological replicates. For edgeR calls, a false discovery rate-adjusted p below 0.01 and a log2 fold-change threshold of 1 were applied. As an exploratory analysis of dynamics, PCA with hierarchical clustering was applied to max-normalized trajectories of the 1000 most abundant clonotypes. The CD4 or CD8 phenotype of responding clones was assigned using the separately sequenced CD4+ and CD8+ repertoires. TCRdb passed the public sequencing reads through fastp at Q25 and MiXCR, retaining productive beta sequences. A single entry per CDR3 protein holds the most common genes and DNA from its merged rows. TCRdb's processing, not the authors' own work, is the source of the V and J calls. This sample is represented by roughly 130,000 distinct CDR3 sequences; approximately 6.2% of them were singletons. The ten largest make up approximately 2.1% of the sample.

Ficoll-Paque density gradient centrifugation was used to isolate PBMCs. Sequencing input: PBMCs or a T cell subset sorted from them (not recorded which). Recombination linked TRBV5-1 to TRBJ2-7; the D segment could be TRBD2, given 5 matching bases. The TCR comes from an adult woman who had mild COVID-19 (a few samples of this study predate the infection). The sample titles of this study are shuffled in the database, so cell type and time point are left out; the donor was told from shared clones. The nucleotides are TGCGCCAGCAGCTCCAACGGGAAAACAGACGAGCAGTACTTC. Its protein reads: CASSSNGKTDEQYF.